These 26 T cell receptor beta chains share one sample of origin, sequenced in a study of memory CD4+ T cells and cytomegalovirus serostatus. Single viable CD3+CD4+CD8-CD45RO+ cells were sorted as the memory CD4+ T cells. Only in-frame clones appear in the TCRdb table, and some are missing; sequencing was by immunoSEQ multiplex PCR. The sample has around 45,000 clones; over 60% are singletons. Sequenced material: memory CD4+ T cells from blood. Every receptor here comes from an adult in good health and CMV-seronegative.

This clone was detected a few times. DNA for the CDR3: TGTGCCAGCAGCCCAGGACAGGCTTTCTCTGGAAACACCATATATTTT. Translated, it gives CASSPGQAFSGNTIYF. The V gene is TRBV7-3, the J gene TRBJ1-3, with 7 positions matching TRBD1. Germline V gene lookup returns CDR1 SGHTA and CDR2 FQGTGA. The ends lost 5 bases at V and 0 bases at J; junction bases unmatched: 7. The CDR3 spans 16 residues.

The V and J genes are TRBV27 and TRBJ1-2; unclear D gene. Trimming left V 3 bases short and J 8 bases short, with 10 bases between. This CDR3 is 12 amino acids long. Germline V CDR1 and CDR2: MNHEY, SMNVEV (reference sequence). The CDR3 is CASSFPGGGYTF. In nucleotides, the CDR3 is TGTGCCAGCAGTTTCCCCGGTGGAGGCTACACCTTC.

This clone occurred a few times. The chain carries TRBV7-3 and TRBJ2-7, with D perhaps matching TRBD2 (6 bases). Trimming shortened V by 3 bases and J by 3 bases, and 9 bases separated the two germline ends. The CDR3 length is 13 residues. Germline V gene data show CDR1 as SGHTA and CDR2 as FQGTGA. Here the CDR3 DNA reads TGTGCCAGCAGCTTTCTAGCGAACTACGAGCAGTACTTC. As protein: CASSFLANYEQYF.

The J gene is TRBJ2-3, the V gene TRBV5-1; D may match TRBD1 or TRBD2 (6 bases each). V shed 0 bases and J shed 5 bases, with 10 bases lying between them. The CDR3 loop spans 14 amino acids. Germline V gives CDR1 SGHRS, CDR2 YFSETQ. As DNA, the CDR3 is TGCGCCAGCAGCTTGGAGGGGGGCCGAGATACGCAGTATTTT. Translation: CASSLEGGRDTQYF.

The rearrangement joins TRBV5-6 to TRBJ1-6; tentative D call: TRBD1 (6 bases). The CDR3 consists of 15 residues. CDR1 SGHDT and CDR2 YYEEEE come from the germline V gene. Trimming removed 4 bases at V and 7 bases at J, with 15 bases between. As DNA, the CDR3 is TGTGCCAGCAGCGTACAGGGTGTGGTGAATTCACCCCTCCACTTT. It specifies CASSVQGVVNSPLHF.

The chain links TRBV7-2 to TRBJ2-2; a weak D match, TRBD1 (6 bases). With 3 bases removed from V and 2 bases from J, the gap between germline ends came to 16 bases. The CDR3 is 17 amino acids. Germline V gene data show CDR1 as SGHTA and CDR2 as FQGNSA. CDR3: CASSFKPDSLNTGELFF. Here the CDR3 DNA reads TGTGCCAGCAGCTTTAAACCGGACAGCCTAAACACCGGGGAGCTGTTTTTT.

This chain joins TRBV28 and TRBJ1-2, with D perhaps matching TRBD1 (6 bases). Germline values: CDR1 MDHEN, CDR2 SYDVKM. The CDR3 spans 13 residues. The V gene lost 4 bases and the J gene lost 4 bases, with 10 bases spanning the gap. DNA for the CDR3: TGTGCCAGCAGTTCAGGGGCTCCCTATGGCTACACCTTC. This gives the protein CASSSGAPYGYTF.

Details on this clone: One end of the junction is discordant with germline, which a read error may explain. The chain recombines TRBV18 with TRBJ2-2; TRBD2 is a possible D gene (6 bases). CDR1 and CDR2 (germline): KGHSH, LQKENI. The CDR3 spans 15 residues. The DNA for the CDR3 is TGTGCCAGCACACCGCGGGGTGGTGAGGCCGGGGAGCTGTTTTTT. This translates into CASTPRGGEAGELFF.

The chain recombines TRBV4-1 with TRBJ1-2; a possible D gene is TRBD1 (5 bases). Trimming cost V 2 bases and J 5 bases, with 15 bases left between them. The CDR3 spans 15 residues. Germline CDR1 MGHRA, CDR2 YSYEKL. The CDR3 protein is CASSQRLRDAYGYTF. CDR3 DNA: TGCGCCAGCAGCCAACGCCTCCGGGACGCATATGGCTACACCTTC.

This chain uses TRBV27 with TRBJ2-7, with 11 bases matching TRBD2. J gave up 3 bases and V 6 bases, and 13 bases lay outside the gene matches. The CDR3 loop spans 17 amino acids. Germline V CDR1 and CDR2: MNHEY, SMNVEV (reference sequence). The CDR3: CASSLGAPGLAVYEQYF. Written as DNA, the CDR3 is TGTGCCAGCAGCTTAGGGGCACCGGGACTAGCGGTCTACGAGCAGTACTTC.

The chain has TRBV10-1 and TRBJ1-4, with D perhaps TRBD1 (5 bases). Trimming shortened V by 3 bases and J by 3 bases, and 14 bases separated the two germline ends. CDR1 is WNHNN, CDR2 SYGVQD, per germline (reference sequence). The length of the CDR3 is 16 residues. Written as DNA, the CDR3 is TGCGCCAGCAGTGATTGGACAAAGAGGGCTAATGAAAAACTGTTTTTT. Translated: CASSDWTKRANEKLFF.

This clone was observed once. The chain has TRBV28 and TRBJ1-3, with 8 bases fitting TRBD1. Germline V gives CDR1 MDHEN, CDR2 SYDVKM. J gave up 4 bases and V 5 bases, and 4 bases lay outside the gene matches. This CDR3 region has 14 residues. The CDR3 reads CASSLRGLGNTIYF. CDR3 in DNA: TGTGCCAGCAGTCTCAGGGGGCTCGGAAACACCATATATTTT.

There are a few counts of this clone. This rearrangement joins TRBV30 to TRBJ2-5; D is undetermined. The CDR3 loop spans 15 amino acids. Trimming removed 7 bases from V and 5 bases from J, with 23 bases in between. Germline V gene lookup returns CDR1 GTSNPN and CDR2 SVGIG (reference sequence). This CDR3 reads CASASPLRSWETQYF. The CDR3, as DNA: TGTGCCTCCGCATCACCGCTCCGCTCGTGGGAGACCCAGTACTTC.

The chain has TRBV21-1 and TRBJ2-7; no DNA check was done on the table's D call, TRBD1. TRBV21-1 is a recognized pseudogene. CDR3 length: 17 residues. CDR3 sequence reads: CASSPAFSGQGTYEQYF. CDR3 DNA sequence: TGTGCCAGCAGCCCAGCCTTTTCGGGACAGGGGACCTACGAGCAGTACTTC.

The chain is built from TRBV7-2 and TRBJ2-2, with D hard to call. From germline, CDR1 is SGHTA and CDR2 FQGNSA. The ends were cut back, 6 bases at V and 6 bases at J, with 11 bases in the middle. This CDR3 spans 13 amino acids. In DNA form, the CDR3 reads TGTGCCAGCAGGGATGCCCCCCCCGGGGAGCTGTTTTTT. This codes for CASRDAPPGELFF.

The chain links TRBV30 to TRBJ2-2; TRBD1 might be the D (5 bases). V was shortened by 5 bases and J by 5 bases, with 9 bases between the two germline ends. Germline values: CDR1 GTSNPN, CDR2 SVGIG (reference sequence). CDR3 length: 12 amino acids. CDR3 sequence (DNA): TGTGCCTGGCAAGGGGTGACCGGGGAGCTGTTTTTT. Translation: CAWQGVTGELFF.

The table lists this clone with a few counts. The gene calls are TRBV7-3 and TRBJ2-1, with 9 nucleotides matching TRBD2. CDR3 size: 16 residues. Germline values: CDR1 SGHTA, CDR2 FQGTGA. The ends lost 1 base at V and 8 bases at J; junction bases unmatched: 9. The CDR3 sequence: CASSLNFERGVDEQFF. The DNA of the CDR3 is TGTGCCAGCAGCTTAAATTTCGAGCGGGGGGTCGATGAGCAGTTCTTC.

This chain joins TRBV2 and TRBJ1-3, with D hard to call. The germline V gene encodes CDR1 SNHLY and CDR2 FYNNEI. The CDR3 has 11 amino acids. With 3 bases removed from V and 6 bases from J, the gap between germline ends came to 3 bases. Written as DNA, the CDR3 is TGTGCCAGCAGTGAGCTAAACACCATATATTTT. This translates into CASSELNTIYF.

The rearrangement joins TRBV11-3 to TRBJ1-1; TRBD1 agrees at 9 bases. CDR3 length equals 15 residues. V lost 10 bases to trimming and J lost 0 bases; unmatched junction nucleotides: 9. Germline CDR1 SGHNT, CDR2 YENEEA. As DNA, the CDR3 is TGTGCCACGGGACAGGGTCCGAATATGAACACTGAAGCTTTCTTT. This translates into CATGQGPNMNTEAFF.

The rearrangement joins TRBV9 to TRBJ1-2; the D is unclear. Trimming shortened V by 0 bases and J by 1 base, and 16 bases separated the two germline ends. The CDR3 runs 17 residues. Germline CDR1 and CDR2: SGDLS and YYNGEE. The CDR3 DNA reads as TGTGCCAGCAGCGTAGGCGTAGCCAGCTCCAGTAACTATGGCTACACCTTC. Translation: CASSVGVASSSNYGYTF.

This chain links TRBV6-6 with TRBJ2-5, with 7 bases that match TRBD1. The CDR3 length is 13 residues. J gave up 1 base and V 6 bases, and 2 bases lay outside the gene matches. Germline values: CDR1 MNHNY, CDR2 SVGAGI (reference sequence). The CDR3, as DNA: TGTGCCAGCAGACGGGACAGCCAAGAGACCCAGTACTTC. Translated, it gives CASRRDSQETQYF.

The V call is TRBV6-1, the J call TRBJ2-5; TRBD2 matches 7 bases. The CDR3 runs to 14 residues. V dropped 7 bases and J dropped 2; count of bases not matched to a gene: 7. Germline lookup yields CDR1 MNHNS and CDR2 SASEGT. CDR3 residues: CASMPAGLQETQYF. CDR3 bases: TGTGCCAGCATGCCAGCGGGACTGCAAGAGACCCAGTACTTC.

The rearrangement uses TRBV5-1 and TRBJ2-7; D could derive from TRBD1 or TRBD2 (5 bases each). V was shortened by 7 bases and J by 5 bases, with 19 bases between the two germline ends. This CDR3 region has 14 residues. Germline V lookup: CDR1 SGHRS, CDR2 YFSETQ. The CDR3 region is CASREGSRENEQYF. CDR3 coding DNA: TGCGCCAGCCGCGAGGGGAGCAGGGAAAACGAGCAGTACTTC.

This rearrangement joins TRBV2 to TRBJ2-7; D ambiguous. V lost 8 bases, J lost 0 bases, and 14 bases lay in between. Germline V CDR1 and CDR2: SNHLY, FYNNEI. The CDR3 runs 14 residues. The DNA for the CDR3 is TGTGCCAGCCGGCAGGATGGGAACTCCTACGAGCAGTACTTC. Translation gives CASRQDGNSYEQYF.

This clone occurred once. The chain recombines TRBV11-3 with TRBJ2-1; TRBD2 aligns across 12 bases. This CDR3 spans 17 amino acids. Germline lookup yields CDR1 SGHNT and CDR2 YENEEA. The trim removed 3 bases at V and 8 bases at J, leaving 11 bases unmatched. The CDR3 reads CASSFTLAGGPFDEQFF. CDR3 coding DNA: TGTGCCAGCAGCTTTACCCTAGCGGGGGGGCCTTTCGATGAGCAGTTCTTC.

The V and J genes are TRBV5-1 and TRBJ1-1, with a weak D call TRBD1 (6 bases). The V end lost 0 bases, the J end lost 6 bases, and 12 bases lay between the germline ends. Germline CDR1 SGHRS, CDR2 YFSETQ. The CDR3 contains 14 residues. The CDR3 DNA sequence: TGCGCCAGCAGCTTGGTGCAGGGGAGCGCTGAAGCTTTCTTT. It yields the protein CASSLVQGSAEAFF.